These 5 T cell receptor beta chains came from one sample sequenced in a study of T-cell memory formation after mild COVID-19. TCRdb itself ran the 5' RACE reads through MiXCR, one entry per CDR3 protein. The data contain tens of thousands of distinct CDR3 sequences, around 13% of them singletons. Sequenced input: PBMCs or a T cell subset sorted from them (not recorded which). Receptors were obtained from a young man who had mild COVID-19 (a few samples of this study predate the infection). Cell type and time point are not known.

This clonotype has a count of ten or more. This chain connects TRBV5-1 to TRBJ2-7; no clear D. This CDR3 contains 14 residues. The ends were cut back, 0 bases at V and 2 bases at J, with 9 bases in the middle. The germline gives CDR1 SGHRS, CDR2 YFSETQ. DNA for the CDR3: TGCGCCAGCAGCTTGGAAGGCAGAGCCTACGAGCAGTACTTC. Encoded protein: CASSLEGRAYEQYF. Using reference TRBV5-1 and TRBJ2-7 for the parts outside the CDR3, the full variable domain is KAGVTQTPRYLIKTRGQQVTLSCSPISGHRSVSWYQQTPGQGLQFLFEYFSETQRNKGNFPGRFSGRQFSNSRSEMNVSTLELGDSALYLCASSLEGRAYEQYFGPGTRLTVT.

This clonotype was detected only a few times. The CDR3 bases are TGTGCCAGCAGTTTGGGGCCTTCCGGCTCCTACGAGCAGTACTTC. It specifies CASSLGPSGSYEQYF. The V gene is TRBV12-3 or TRBV12-4, the J gene TRBJ2-7; a weak D match, TRBD1 (5 bases). V was clipped by 3 bases and J by 0 bases, with 12 bases between them. The CDR3 extends over 15 amino acids.

This clonotype appeared a few times. The chain employs TRBV6-5 and TRBJ2-2, with D uncertain. V was shortened by 3 bases and J by 2 bases, with 7 bases between the two germline ends. CDR1 is MNHEY and CDR2 is SVGAGI in the germline V gene. CDR3 length: 14 amino acids. The CDR3 region has the DNA TGTGCCAGCAGTTATGGGTACAACACCGGGGAGCTGTTTTTT. Translation: CASSYGYNTGELFF.

This clonotype occurred a few times. The chain joins TRBV7-9 to TRBJ2-2, with D unclear. Looked up from germline, CDR1 is SEHNR and CDR2 is FQNEAQ (reference sequence). This CDR3 is 15 amino acids long. With 5 bases removed from V and 1 base from J, the gap between germline ends came to 11 bases. The CDR3 DNA reads TGTGCCAGCAGCGGCAGTAGCAAGAACACCGGGGAGCTGTTTTTT. This gives the protein CASSGSSKNTGELFF. The variable domain in full, with the rest retrieved from reference TRBV7-9 and TRBJ2-2, is DTGVSQNPRHKITKRGQNVTFRCDPISEHNRLYWYRQTLGQGPEFLTYFQNEAQLEKSRLLSDRFSAERPKGSFSTLEIQRTEQGDSAMYLCASSGSSKNTGELFFGEGSRLTVL.

The chain couples TRBV5-1 to TRBJ2-2, with TRBD1 matching over 11 bases. There are 15 residues in the CDR3. CDR1 and CDR2 from the germline V gene are SGHRS and YFSETQ. V was pared by 5 bases and J by 8 bases, with 8 bases of the junction left unmatched. The CDR3 protein is CASRNGQGASGELFF. DNA for the CDR3: TGCGCCAGCAGGAACGGACAGGGGGCCTCGGGGGAGCTGTTTTTT. Combining the CDR3 with reference TRBV5-1 and TRBJ2-2 gives the whole variable domain KAGVTQTPRYLIKTRGQQVTLSCSPISGHRSVSWYQQTPGQGLQFLFEYFSETQRNKGNFPGRFSGRQFSNSRSEMNVSTLELGDSALYLCASRNGQGASGELFFGEGSRLTVL.